This paragraph reports one T cell receptor (beta chain). Its cognate antigen is unknown. The CDR3 is 16 amino acids. This sample was taken from a study of T cells expressing NK-cell markers. About the research overall: Just one sequenced donor of eight was HCMV-seronegative, while seven were seropositive.

TCRdb re-called the 5' RACE reads and shows each CDR3 protein once, DNA omitted. Here the sample table reports approximately 150,000 distinct CDR3 sequences. Overall study results and limits: Leadership of the CD3+CD56-NKG2C+ fraction also belonged to these clonotypes in several donors.

Sequenced: blood T cells: a sorted CD56 or NKG2C T cell subset, CD4+ or CD8+ T cells, or bulk PBMC T cells (not recorded which). The source of this sequence is a man between 18 and 29 years old in good health. The J gene is TRBJ2-7, the V gene TRBV12-3 or TRBV12-4; the TRBD2 assignment by TCRdb is unverifiable without DNA. The CDR3 spells CASSLLGSGSRNEQYF.